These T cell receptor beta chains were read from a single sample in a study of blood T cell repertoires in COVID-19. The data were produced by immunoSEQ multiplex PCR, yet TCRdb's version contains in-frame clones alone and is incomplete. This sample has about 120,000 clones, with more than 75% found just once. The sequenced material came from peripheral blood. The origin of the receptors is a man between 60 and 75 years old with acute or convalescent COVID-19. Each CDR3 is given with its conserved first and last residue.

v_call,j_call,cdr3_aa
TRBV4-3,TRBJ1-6,CASSLDSSYNSPLHF
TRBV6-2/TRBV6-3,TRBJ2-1,CASSWTGNEQFF
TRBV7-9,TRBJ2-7,CASSRWDRGYEQYF
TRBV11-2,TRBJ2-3,CASSLVSSGSKYTQYF
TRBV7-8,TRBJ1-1,CASRLLGQGYRDTEAFF
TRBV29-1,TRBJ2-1,CSVVTSGPLPNYNEQFF
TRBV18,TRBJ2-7,CASSPGAGKFYEQYF
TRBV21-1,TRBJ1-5,CASSRSESPNQPQHF
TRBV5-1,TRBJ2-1,CASSFSGSGVDNEQFF
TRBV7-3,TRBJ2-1,CASSPPRGEQFF
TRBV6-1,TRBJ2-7,CASSEAREQYF
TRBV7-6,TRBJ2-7,CASSLQVGGEQYF
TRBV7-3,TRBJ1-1,CASRVQGNTEAFF
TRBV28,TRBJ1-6,CASSLFGQGTGNSPLHF
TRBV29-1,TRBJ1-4,CSVEDPRAPGEKLFF
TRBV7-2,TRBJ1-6,CASSLGGYNSPLHF
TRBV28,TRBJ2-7,CASSYMTDYSYEQYF
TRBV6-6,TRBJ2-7,CASSFQTVSYEQYF
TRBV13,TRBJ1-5,CASSLRGLNQPQHF
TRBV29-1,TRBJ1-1,CSAVQGEAFF
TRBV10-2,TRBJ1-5,CASSGQLSNQPQHF
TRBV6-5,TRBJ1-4,CASIRGLNEKLFF
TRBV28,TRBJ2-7,CASSSGTGLYEQYF
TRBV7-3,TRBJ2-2,CASSPIRGTGELFF
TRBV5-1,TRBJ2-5,CASSLGGQETQYF
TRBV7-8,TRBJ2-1,CASSFLAELYNEQFF
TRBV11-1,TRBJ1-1,CASSLPGQGREAFF
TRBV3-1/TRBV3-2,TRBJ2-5,CASSRTTGGGETQYF
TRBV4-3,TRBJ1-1,CASSPTGSNTEAFF
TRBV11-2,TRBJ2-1,CASSSGGTSGINEQFF